The clone carrying this T cell receptor beta chain was picked up many times. Antigen unknown. One entry per CDR3 protein, called by TCRdb with MiXCR from the 5' RACE reads. The table has under 250,000 distinct CDR3 sequences, 9.5% seen once. This entry belongs to a study of T-cell memory formation after mild COVID-19. Regarding the study as a whole: Researchers found some responding clones in pre-infection memory, a sign that cross-reactive memory joined. There was a balanced CD4/CD8 profile in clones contracting day 15 to 85, and later expanders leaned CD4+.

Trimming removed 6 bases from V and 3 bases from J, with 23 bases in between. The length of the CDR3 is 17 residues. The receptor was derived from a man aged 18 to 29 who had mild COVID-19 (a few samples of this study predate the infection). Cell type and time point are not known. This sequence joins TRBV12-3 or TRBV12-4 and TRBJ1-2, with D possibly TRBD1 on 6 matching bases. Sequencing input: PBMCs or a T cell subset sorted from them (not recorded which). Here the CDR3 reads CASRPGQGTFLDYGYTF. The DNA for the CDR3 is TGTGCCAGCAGACCCGGGCAGGGGACTTTTCTGGACTATGGCTACACCTTC.